The source of this TCR beta chain is a study of OX40 agonist ivuxolimab in advanced cancers. About the study: Enrolled patients in dose escalation had cancers that were hepatocellular carcinoma, melanoma, renal cell or head and neck cancer. Points from the study as a whole: Clones of CD4+ and CD8+ blood T cells grew by week 6 at doses of 0.1 to 3.0 mg/kg. Undetermined was the antigen specificity of the expanded peripheral T cells.

TCRdb's copy holds only in-frame clones and misses some; the assay was immunoSEQ multiplex PCR. This sample has around 43,000 clones, with approximately 86% found just once. This CDR3 spans 15 amino acids. The V end was cut by 0 bases, the J end by 1 base, with 9 bases between. The V gene's germline CDR1 is MNHNS and CDR2 SASEGT. Worth noting for this clone: Its antigen is currently unknown.

The chain uses TRBV6-1 and TRBJ1-1, with D possibly TRBD1 on 6 matching bases. This sequence was found in an adult with an advanced solid tumor such as melanoma, head and neck, liver or kidney cancer. The sample in question was CD4+ or CD8+ T cells sorted from blood, obtained in a trial of the OX40 agonist ivuxolimab. The CDR3 sequence is CASSEALGQNTEAFF. In DNA, the CDR3 is TGTGCCAGCAGTGAAGCCCTGGGACAGAACACTGAAGCTTTCTTT.